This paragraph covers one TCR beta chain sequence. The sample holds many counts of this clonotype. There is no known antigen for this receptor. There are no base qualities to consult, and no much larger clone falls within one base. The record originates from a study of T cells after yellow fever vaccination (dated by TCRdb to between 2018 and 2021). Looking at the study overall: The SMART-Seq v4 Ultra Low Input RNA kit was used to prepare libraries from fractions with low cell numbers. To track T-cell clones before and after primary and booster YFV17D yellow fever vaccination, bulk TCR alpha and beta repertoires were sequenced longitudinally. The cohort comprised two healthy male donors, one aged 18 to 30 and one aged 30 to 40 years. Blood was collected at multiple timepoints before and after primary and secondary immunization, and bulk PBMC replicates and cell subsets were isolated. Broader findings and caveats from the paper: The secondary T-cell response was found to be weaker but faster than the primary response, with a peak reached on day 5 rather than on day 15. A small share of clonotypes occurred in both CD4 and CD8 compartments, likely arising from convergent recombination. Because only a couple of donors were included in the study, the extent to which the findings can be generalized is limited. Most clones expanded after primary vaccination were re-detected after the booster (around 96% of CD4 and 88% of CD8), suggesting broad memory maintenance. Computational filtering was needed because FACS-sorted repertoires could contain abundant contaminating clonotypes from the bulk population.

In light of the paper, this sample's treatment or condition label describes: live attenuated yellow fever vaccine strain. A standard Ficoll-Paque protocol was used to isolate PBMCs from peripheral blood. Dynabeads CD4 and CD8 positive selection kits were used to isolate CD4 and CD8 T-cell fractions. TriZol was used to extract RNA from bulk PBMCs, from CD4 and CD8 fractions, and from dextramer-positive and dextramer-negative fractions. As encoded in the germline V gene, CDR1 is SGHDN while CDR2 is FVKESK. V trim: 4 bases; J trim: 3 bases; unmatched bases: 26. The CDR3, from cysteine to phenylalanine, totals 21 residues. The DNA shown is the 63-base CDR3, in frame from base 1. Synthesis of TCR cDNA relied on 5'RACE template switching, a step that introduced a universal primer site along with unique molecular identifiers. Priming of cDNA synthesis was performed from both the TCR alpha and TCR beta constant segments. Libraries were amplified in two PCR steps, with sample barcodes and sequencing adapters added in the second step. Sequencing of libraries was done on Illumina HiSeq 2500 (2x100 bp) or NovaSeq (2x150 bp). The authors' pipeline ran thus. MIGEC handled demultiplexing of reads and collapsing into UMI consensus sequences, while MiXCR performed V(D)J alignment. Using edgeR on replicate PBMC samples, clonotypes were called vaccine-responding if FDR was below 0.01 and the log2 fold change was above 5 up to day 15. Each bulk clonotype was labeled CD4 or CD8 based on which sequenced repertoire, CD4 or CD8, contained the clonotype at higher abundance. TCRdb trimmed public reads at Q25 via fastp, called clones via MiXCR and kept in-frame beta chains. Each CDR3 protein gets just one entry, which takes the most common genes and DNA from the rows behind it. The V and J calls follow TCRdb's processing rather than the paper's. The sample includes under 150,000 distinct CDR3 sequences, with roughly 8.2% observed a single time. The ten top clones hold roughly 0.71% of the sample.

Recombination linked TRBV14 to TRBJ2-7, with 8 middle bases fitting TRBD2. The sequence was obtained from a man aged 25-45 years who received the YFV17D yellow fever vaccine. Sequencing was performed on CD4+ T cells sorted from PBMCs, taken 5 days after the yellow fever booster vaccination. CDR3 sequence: CASSRTILGLAVSSNFYEQYF. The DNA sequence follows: TGTGCCAGCAGCCGCACAATCCTTGGACTAGCCGTCTCTTCAAACTTCTACGAGCAGTACTTC.